The following is a TCR beta chain sequence with its context. The target antigen is unknown. The data are from a study of T cell responses to AZD1222 COVID-19 vaccine. Findings of the study overall: Recipients of two AZD1222 doses showed rising Spike-specific TCR breadth and depth. White British donors predominated, females outnumbered males, and clonal diversity was possibly underestimated. All repertoire sampling was performed exclusively after the peak T cell response. Only five or six AZD1222 recipients were seropositive at baseline.

Some clones are missing from TCRdb's copy, which holds only in-frame ones; the method was immunoSEQ multiplex PCR. The repertoire holds about 49,000 clones, approximately 79% seen once, with roughly 20% in the top ten. CDR3 length: 17 amino acids. The germline gives CDR1 SGHTA, CDR2 FQGNSA. Losses at the gene ends were 7 bases for V and 2 bases for J; bases not matched to a gene: 15. The specimen was peripheral blood, collected on day 0 of MenACWY control vaccination. The TCR originated in an adult in good health. The rearrangement uses TRBV7-2 and TRBJ2-3; 7 bases match TRBD2. The CDR3 loop reads CASTDPLSSGNTDTQYF. The CDR3 DNA reads as TGTGCCAGCACCGACCCCTTGTCTAGCGGTAACACAGATACGCAGTATTTT. Looking up the rest from reference TRBV7-2 and TRBJ2-3 gives the full variable domain: GAGVSQSPSNKVTEKGKDVELRCDPISGHTALYWYRQSLGQGLEFLIYFQGNSAPDKSGLPSDRFSAERTGGSVSTLTIQRTQQEDSAVYLCASTDPLSSGNTDTQYFGPGTRLTVL.